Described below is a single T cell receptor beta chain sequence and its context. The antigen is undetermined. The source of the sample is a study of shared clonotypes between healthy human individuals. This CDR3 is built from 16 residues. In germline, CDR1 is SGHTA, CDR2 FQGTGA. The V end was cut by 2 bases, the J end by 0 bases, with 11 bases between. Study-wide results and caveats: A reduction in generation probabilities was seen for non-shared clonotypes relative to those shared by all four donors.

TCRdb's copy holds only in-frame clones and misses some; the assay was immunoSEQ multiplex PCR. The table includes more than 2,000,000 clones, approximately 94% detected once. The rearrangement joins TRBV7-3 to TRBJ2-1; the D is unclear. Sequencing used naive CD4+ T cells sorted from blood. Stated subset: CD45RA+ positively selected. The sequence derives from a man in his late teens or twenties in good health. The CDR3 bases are TGTGCCAGCAGCTTATGGCCAGAGAGCTCCTACAATGAGCAGTTCTTC. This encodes CASSLWPESSYNEQFF.